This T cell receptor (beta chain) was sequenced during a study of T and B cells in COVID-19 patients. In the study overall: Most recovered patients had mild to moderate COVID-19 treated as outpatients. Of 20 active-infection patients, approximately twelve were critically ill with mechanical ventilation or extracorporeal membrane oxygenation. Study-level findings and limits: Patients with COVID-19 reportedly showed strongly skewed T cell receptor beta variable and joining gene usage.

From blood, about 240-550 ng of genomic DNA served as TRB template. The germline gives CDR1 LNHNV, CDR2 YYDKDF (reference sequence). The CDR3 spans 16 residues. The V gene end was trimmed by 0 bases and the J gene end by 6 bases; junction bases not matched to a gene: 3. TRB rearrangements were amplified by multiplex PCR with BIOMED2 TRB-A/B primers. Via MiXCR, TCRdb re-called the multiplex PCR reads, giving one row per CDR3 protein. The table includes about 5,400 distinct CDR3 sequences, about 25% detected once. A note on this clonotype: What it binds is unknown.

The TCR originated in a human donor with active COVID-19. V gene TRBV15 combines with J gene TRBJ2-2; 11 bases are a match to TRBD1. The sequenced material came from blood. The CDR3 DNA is TGTGCCACCAGCAGAGATCCGGGACAGGGGGCCGGGGAGCTGTTTTTT. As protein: CATSRDPGQGAGELFF.